The source of this T cell receptor beta chain is a study of PD-1 blockade in classical Hodgkin lymphoma. Of note for this clone: The target antigen is unknown.

V trimming: 8 bases; J trimming: 3 bases; junction bases outside the gene matches: 10. Germline CDR1 SNHLY, CDR2 FYNNEI. CDR3 length: 14 amino acids. Libraries were prepared by immunoSEQ multiplex PCR; TCRdb keeps only in-frame clonotypes and omits some of them. The data hold 13,000 or so clones, with approximately 80% observed a single time. Overall study findings and caveats: Factors driving the repertoire differences, possibly disease activity or prior therapy, remain undefined. The baseline diversity of complete responders showed similarity to that of newly diagnosed patients.

Time point specified: cycle 4 day 1 (C4D1), after six to seven weeks of nivolumab. All the patients suffered relapse after autologous stem cell transplantation, and brentuximab vedotin exposure differed. Each best response was a complete response, a partial response or progressive disease. The sequencing here drew on peripheral blood mononuclear cells (PBMCs), taken before the fourth cycle of nivolumab. The gene calls are TRBV2 and TRBJ2-7, with 7 bases fitting TRBD1. The sequence was obtained from a human donor with classical Hodgkin lymphoma. The CDR3 spells CASGKGQRYYEQYF. The CDR3 DNA reads as TGTGCCAGCGGAAAGGGACAGCGCTACTACGAGCAGTACTTC.